Sequencing of this T cell receptor beta chain was carried out in a study of T-cell reconstitution after alpha-beta-depleted transplantation in children. Library preparation (for TCRbeta) was performed with unique molecular identifiers. TCRdb called the PCR reads again in MiXCR, with one record for every CDR3 protein. This table has more than 450,000 distinct CDR3 sequences, about a sixth appearing once. Material: PBMCs from the stem cell graft donor, obtained from the stem cell graft. The clonotype originates from a human donor who donated a stem cell graft to a child with acute lymphoblastic leukemia.

The CDR3 loop reads CASSSLPRQQYF. The CDR3 DNA is TGTGCCAGCAGCTCGCTACCACGACAGCAGTACTTC. The chain couples TRBV7-9 to TRBJ2-7, with D unclear. Germline assignment: CDR1 SEHNR and CDR2 FQNEAQ (reference sequence). This CDR3 is built from 12 residues. Trimming took 4 bases from V and 8 from J, leaving 12 bases between them.